This is a list of T cell receptor beta chains from one sample in a study of cytomegalovirus exposure and HLA in healthy donors. The protocol was immunoSEQ multiplex PCR, while the TCRdb copy is restricted to in-frame clones and leaves out a portion. The data hold around 93,000 clones, with about 81% observed a single time. Sequencing was performed on PBMCs. The source is a woman aged 40-49 years in good health and CMV-seronegative. CDR3s include the opening cysteine and the closing phenylalanine or tryptophan. Fields, in order: V gene, clone size, D gene, J gene, CDR3 DNA, CDR3 protein. The D gene is left open where the match is weak. Clone size is not always given. Where it is, it says once, few, many or a class for expanded clones.

TRBV19,NA,TRBD2,TRBJ2-6,TGTGCCAGTAGTATTGGGGGGGCTGGGGCCAACGTCCTGACTTTC,CASSIGGAGANVLTF
TRBV7-2,few,NA,TRBJ1-1,TGTGCCAGCAGCTTAGCGATTGGACAACGTGAAGCTTTCTTT,CASSLAIGQREAFF
TRBV27,NA,TRBD1,TRBJ1-1,TGTGCCAGCAGTTTATCGACCGGGACAGGGTACGAAGCTTTCTTT,CASSLSTGTGYEAFF
TRBV5-1,NA,NA,TRBJ1-1,TGCGCCAGCAGCTCTAGACAGGCGAACACTGAAGCTTTCTTT,CASSSRQANTEAFF
TRBV6-5,NA,NA,TRBJ1-1,TGTGCCAGCAGTTCCCAGGGGAGTATCGCTGAAGCTTTCTTT,CASSSQGSIAEAFF
TRBV7-8,NA,NA,TRBJ2-5,TGTGCCAGCAGCTTAGCGCTCCTAGGTCGGGAGACCCAGTACTTC,CASSLALLGRETQYF
TRBV7-2,once,NA,TRBJ2-7,TGTGCCAGCAGCTTAGCGCTTGTCGGGGGCTACGAGCAGTACTTC,CASSLALVGGYEQYF
TRBV2,few,NA,TRBJ1-1,TGTGCCAGCAGTGAAGGGGGAGCGGGACAAGTAGCTTTCTTT,CASSEGGAGQVAFF
TRBV10-2,NA,NA,TRBJ2-1,TGCGCCAGCAGTCACGTTACGGGTGAGCAGTTCTTC,CASSHVTGEQFF
TRBV5-1,NA,NA,TRBJ2-7,TGCGCCAGCAGCTTGGAGGCGGTTACCTACGAGCAGTACTTC,CASSLEAVTYEQYF
TRBV7-8,NA,NA,TRBJ1-1,TGTGCCAGCAGCTTAGGACCAAGAAAACTCGGGGACACTGAAGCTTTCTTT,CASSLGPRKLGDTEAFF
TRBV6-5,NA,NA,TRBJ1-4,TGTGCCACACAGGGAAGGGGTGAAAAACTGTTTTTT,CATQGRGEKLFF
TRBV7-6,NA,NA,TRBJ2-2,TGTGCCAGCAGTCCACGCTACCCAGGGACCGGGGAGCTGTTTTTT,CASSPRYPGTGELFF
TRBV27,NA,TRBD1,TRBJ1-3,TGTGCCAGCGGGCGACAGGGGGTTGGAAACACCATATATTTT,CASGRQGVGNTIYF
TRBV19,once,TRBD2,TRBJ2-1,TGTGCCAGTAGTCCAGGGACTAGCGTCTACAATGAGCAGTTCTTC,CASSPGTSVYNEQFF
TRBV5-6,NA,TRBD2,TRBJ2-5,TGTGCCAGCAGAGAATTCGGGCGGGAGGTCCAAGAGACCCAGTACTTC,CASREFGREVQETQYF
TRBV5-4,NA,TRBD2,TRBJ2-2,TGTGCCAGCAGCTCAGGACTAGCGGGGGGAACCGGGGAGCTGTTTTTT,CASSSGLAGGTGELFF
TRBV5-4,few,NA,TRBJ1-1,TGTGCCAGCAGCCCCTACTGGAACACTGAAGCTTTCTTT,CASSPYWNTEAFF
TRBV18,NA,TRBD2,TRBJ2-5,TGTGCCAGCTCACCACTAGCCCGACTAGCGGGAGAACGGGAGACCCAGTACTTC,CASSPLARLAGERETQYF
TRBV5-6,few,NA,TRBJ1-1,TGTGCCAGCAGCTCGACAGTGAACACTGAAGCTTTCTTT,CASSSTVNTEAFF
TRBV10-1,few,NA,TRBJ1-1,TGCGCCAGCAGTGATCGGGGTTGTGAAGCTTTCTTT,CASSDRGCEAFF
TRBV27,NA,TRBD1,TRBJ1-2,TGTGCCAGCAGTTTATCGTGGCAGGGGGCGGTTCACTATGGCTACACCTTC,CASSLSWQGAVHYGYTF
TRBV28,NA,NA,TRBJ2-6,TGTGCCAGCACCGGGACAGCCAACGTCCTGACTTTC,CASTGTANVLTF
TRBV25-1,NA,TRBD1,TRBJ2-7,TGTGCCAGCAGTCAACAGGGGGTGTGCGAGCAGTACTTC,CASSQQGVCEQYF
TRBV2,NA,NA,TRBJ1-4,TGTGCCAGCAGTGGTTCAGCGGGTGAAAAACTGTTTTTT,CASSGSAGEKLFF
TRBV27,NA,NA,TRBJ1-3,TGTGCCAGCAGTTTATCTTTTCAGACAGTCTCTGGAAACACCATATATTTT,CASSLSFQTVSGNTIYF
TRBV5-4,NA,TRBD1,TRBJ1-4,TGTGCCAGCAGCCCCGGGGACAGGGGGAATGAAAAACTGTTTTTT,CASSPGDRGNEKLFF
TRBV27,once,TRBD1,TRBJ1-5,TGTGCCAGCAGTTCCGGAGGGACAGCTAGCAATCAGCCCCAGCATTTT,CASSSGGTASNQPQHF
TRBV6-5,NA,NA,TRBJ2-2,TGTGCCAGCAGCAACGGACAACACACCGGGGAGCTGTTTTTT,CASSNGQHTGELFF
TRBV6-1,NA,NA,TRBJ1-1,TGTGCCAGCGCACCGGGACAACAGAACACTGAAGCTTTCTTT,CASAPGQQNTEAFF
TRBV11-2,few,NA,TRBJ2-3,TGTGCCAGCAGCCCACTCCGACCGGACAGTTACACAGATACGCAGTATTTT,CASSPLRPDSYTDTQYF
TRBV27,NA,TRBD2,TRBJ2-2,TGTGCCAGCACCCCGGGACTAGCGGGAGGGCCCTTCGGGGAGCTGTTTTTT,CASTPGLAGGPFGELFF
TRBV2,few,TRBD1,TRBJ1-1,TGTGCCGGTCGACAGGGGGCTCGGAACACTGAAGCTTTCTTT,CAGRQGARNTEAFF
TRBV6-6,NA,NA,TRBJ2-7,TGTGCCAGCAGTTATTTGGGGGGATCCTACGAGCAGTACTTC,CASSYLGGSYEQYF
TRBV18,NA,TRBD1,TRBJ1-4,TGTGCCAGCTCACCGACAGGGGAGGGTAATGAAAAACTGTTTTTT,CASSPTGEGNEKLFF
TRBV5-4,once,TRBD1,TRBJ1-5,TGTGCCAGCAGCTCGGGACAGGGAAACAATCAGCCCCAGCATTTT,CASSSGQGNNQPQHF
TRBV25-1,once,NA,TRBJ1-1,TGTGCCAGCAGTGATCGACTGGGGCCCGGGACTGAAGCTTTCTTT,CASSDRLGPGTEAFF
TRBV6-5,NA,NA,TRBJ1-5,TGTGCCAGCAGCGGGGGTGAGAATCAGCCCCAGCATTTT,CASSGGENQPQHF
TRBV6-1,NA,NA,TRBJ2-5,TGTGCCAGCAAAAGTCTAGTAGAAGAGCAGTACTTC,CASKSLVEEQYF
TRBV6-1,NA,TRBD1,TRBJ1-4,TGTGCCAGCAGCGTTCAGGGGGCGCGAAGCGAAAAACTGTTTTTT,CASSVQGARSEKLFF
TRBV27,NA,NA,TRBJ2-7,TGTGCCAGCAGTTCATATCCAGGGGCCTACGAGCAGTACTTC,CASSSYPGAYEQYF